The 3 T cell receptor beta chains below come from one sample, sequenced in a study of blood T cell repertoires in COVID-19. Here immunoSEQ multiplex PCR was the method, and the copy in TCRdb shows in-frame clones only, minus some. This sample has a few hundred thousand clones, with around 90% found just once. Input material: peripheral blood. All receptors come from a woman aged 60-75 years with COVID-19, enrolled during active disease.

The rearrangement uses TRBV6-6 and TRBJ2-2; weak D call: TRBD1 (5 bases). Germline lookup yields CDR1 MNHNY and CDR2 SVGAGI (reference sequence). The CDR3 has 13 residues. Trimming cost V 8 bases and J 7 bases, with 14 bases left between them. The CDR3: CASSIRGIGELFF. CDR3 bases: TGTGCCAGCTCCATAAGGGGTATCGGGGAGCTGTTTTTT.

The chain combines TRBV3-1 (or the pseudogene TRBV3-2) with TRBJ1-2; D perhaps matches TRBD1 (6 bases). V shed 2 bases and J shed 4 bases, with 11 bases lying between them. The CDR3 has 14 amino acids. In germline, CDR1 is LGHDT, CDR2 YNNKEL (reference sequence). Here the CDR3 reads CASSQLGAGYGYTF. The CDR3 DNA sequence: TGTGCCAGCAGCCAACTGGGGGCAGGCTATGGCTACACCTTC.

The chain recombines TRBV4-1 with TRBJ1-5, with 8 bases that match TRBD1. The CDR3 has 16 amino acids. V was clipped by 0 bases and J by 6 bases; unmatched bases: 7. Germline V gene sequence: CDR1 MGHRA, CDR2 YSYEKL. CDR3 coding DNA: TGCGCCAGCAGCCAAGATCCCGCAGGGGGCGGTCAGCCCCAGCATTTT. Translating gives CASSQDPAGGGQPQHF.